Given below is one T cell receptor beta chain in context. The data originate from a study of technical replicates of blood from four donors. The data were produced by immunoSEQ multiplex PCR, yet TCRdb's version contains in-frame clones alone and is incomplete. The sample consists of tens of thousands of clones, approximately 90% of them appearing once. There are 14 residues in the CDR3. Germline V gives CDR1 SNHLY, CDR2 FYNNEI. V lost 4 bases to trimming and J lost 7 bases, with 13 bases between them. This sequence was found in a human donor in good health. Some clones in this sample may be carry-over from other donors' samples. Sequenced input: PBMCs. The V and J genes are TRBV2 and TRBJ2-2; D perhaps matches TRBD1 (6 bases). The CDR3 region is CASSATGQGGELFF. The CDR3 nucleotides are TGTGCCAGCAGTGCCACAGGGCAGGGCGGGGAGCTGTTTTTT. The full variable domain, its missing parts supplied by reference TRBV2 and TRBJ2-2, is EPEVTQTPSHQVTQMGQEVILRCVPISNHLYFYWYRQILGQKVEFLVSFYNNEISEKSEIFDDQFSVERPDGSNFTLKIRSTKLEDSAMYFCASSATGQGGELFFGEGSRLTVL.